This TCR beta chain comes out of a study of spatial heterogeneity in lung cancer. Overall study results and limits: Higher tumor mutation counts went along with higher counts of expanded intratumoral alpha and beta TCRs.

This clonotype is medium-sized. Its antigen is not known. TCRdb re-derived calls from the 5' RACE reads in MiXCR, one entry per CDR3 protein. The sample contains about 5,700 distinct CDR3 sequences, 13% of which appear only once. The germline V gene has CDR1 MDHEN and CDR2 SYDVKM. CDR3 length: 14 residues. V shed 7 bases and J shed 4 bases, with 17 bases lying between them. The sample's time point: sample taken at primary tumor resection. Material for sequencing was whole RNA from tumor, nontumor lung or frozen PBMC, left unsorted. The rearrangement links TRBV28 to TRBJ2-7; unclear D gene. This receptor was identified in a female donor with early-stage non-small cell lung cancer. This specimen consisted of lung tumor tissue, obtained at surgery. The DNA of the CDR3 is TGTGCCAGCAACTGGGCGTTAGATCAATACGAGCAGTACTTC. Protein: CASNWALDQYEQYF.